Presented here are 10 T cell receptor beta chains from one specimen sequenced in a study of blood T cell repertoires in COVID-19. The assay was immunoSEQ multiplex PCR, and TCRdb's table has in-frame clones only and misses some. The table has roughly 300,000 clones, roughly 91% seen once; the top ten hold 2% to 2.5%. The specimen was PBMCs or T cells enriched from blood (not recorded which). These receptors were obtained from a woman aged 35 to 49 with acute COVID-19.

The V gene is TRBV7-6, the J gene TRBJ2-7; 7 bases map to TRBD2. The CDR3 is 13 amino acids. V was clipped by 3 bases and J by 6 bases; unmatched bases: 5. Germline V gene sequence: CDR1 SGHVS, CDR2 FNYEAQ. The CDR3 is CASSFKASGEQYF. The CDR3 DNA follows: TGTGCCAGCAGCTTTAAGGCTAGCGGCGAGCAGTACTTC.

As concerns this clone: The same CDR3 can be traced to other DNA sequences in this sample. The rearrangement joins TRBV7-3 to TRBJ2-1, with 9 bases lining up with TRBD2. CDR3 size: 14 residues. The junction had 3 bases not matched to a gene; V was cut back by 5 bases and J by 4 bases. Germline values: CDR1 SGHTA, CDR2 FQGTGA. The CDR3 spells CASSPSGGYNEQFF. DNA of the CDR3: TGTGCCAGCAGCCCGAGCGGGGGGTACAATGAGCAGTTCTTC.

J is TRBJ2-1 and V is TRBV18, with TRBD1 matching over 8 bases. Trimming at V came to 3 bases and at J to 1 base, leaving 8 bases not matched to a gene. Germline CDR1 and CDR2: KGHSH and LQKENI. The CDR3 runs 17 residues. CDR3 DNA sequence: TGTGCCAGCTCACCTCTGCAGGGGGCGGTTTCCTACAATGAGCAGTTCTTC. Residues: CASSPLQGAVSYNEQFF.

The V gene is TRBV28, the J gene TRBJ1-2, with 7 bases that match TRBD1. CDR1 and CDR2 (germline): MDHEN, SYDVKM. V lost 6 bases and J lost 3; bases outside the gene matches: 10. This CDR3 is 15 amino acids long. CDR3 sequence: CASSAEDRPYYGYTF. The CDR3 coding sequence is TGTGCCAGCAGCGCCGAGGACAGGCCTTACTATGGCTACACCTTC.

The rearrangement joins TRBV19 to TRBJ2-5, with unresolved D. CDR3 length equals 13 residues. CDR1 and CDR2 (germline): LNHDA, SQIVND (reference sequence). With 3 bases removed from V and 5 bases from J, the gap between germline ends came to 10 bases. The CDR3 nucleotides are TGTGCCAGTAGTATTTTTTTGGAGGAGACCCAGTACTTC. This gives the protein CASSIFLEETQYF.

The chain carries TRBV19 and TRBJ2-3; 8 positions agree with TRBD1. The length of the CDR3 is 14 residues. Germline V lookup: CDR1 LNHDA, CDR2 SQIVND (reference sequence). V was clipped by 5 bases and J by 1 base; unmatched bases: 2. CDR3 DNA: TGTGCCAGTAGTGGGACAGGAGGCACAGATACGCAGTATTTT. As protein: CASSGTGGTDTQYF.

The chain recombines TRBV30 with TRBJ1-1; 7 nucleotides line up with TRBD1. Germline V lookup: CDR1 GTSNPN, CDR2 SVGIG (reference sequence). This CDR3 is 11 amino acids long. After removal of 7 bases from V and 7 bases from J, the junction contained 6 bases not matched to a gene. In DNA, the CDR3 is TGTGCCTTGACAGGGATAGGTGAAGCTTTCTTT. Residues: CALTGIGEAFF. Full variable domain (missing parts from reference TRBV30 and TRBJ1-1): SQTIHQWPATLVQPVGSPLSLECTVEGTSNPNLYWYRQAAGRGLQLLFYSVGIGQISSEVPQNLSASRPQDRQFILSSKKLLLSDSGFYLCALTGIGEAFFGQGTRLTVV.

The chain joins TRBV2 to TRBJ1-3, with unresolved D. Trimming removed 8 bases at V and 0 bases at J, with 5 bases between. Per germline, CDR1 SNHLY and CDR2 FYNNEI. CDR3 size: 12 residues. The CDR3 DNA is TGTGCCAGCGGAGGCTCTGGAAACACCATATATTTT. Protein sequence: CASGGSGNTIYF.

The chain recombines TRBV11-2 with TRBJ2-7, with D possibly being TRBD2 (6 bases). V was clipped by 1 base and J by 2 bases, with 12 bases between them. Germline V lookup: CDR1 SGHAT, CDR2 FQNNGV. The CDR3 runs 15 residues. The CDR3 DNA sequence: TGTGCCAGCAGCTTAGGCATAGGAGGGGCCTACGAGCAGTACTTC. It specifies CASSLGIGGAYEQYF. Full variable domain (outside the CDR3, taken from reference TRBV11-2 and TRBJ2-7): EAGVAQSPRYKIIEKRQSVAFWCNPISGHATLYWYQQILGQGPKLLIQFQNNGVVDDSQLPKDRFSAERLKGVDSTLKIQPAKLEDSAVYLCASSLGIGGAYEQYFGPGTRLTVT.

The rearrangement joins TRBV21-1 to TRBJ2-7; the D segment call TRBD1 is taken from the table without a DNA check. TRBV21-1 counts as a pseudogene. The CDR3 is made up of 16 amino acids. CDR3 loop: CASSKGETGGSIEQYF. CDR3 DNA sequence: TGTGCCAGCAGCAAAGGGGAGACAGGGGGCTCAATCGAGCAGTACTTC.